Included here is one T cell receptor beta chain sequence, with context. Original methodology: How many nucleated cells were present was estimated from reference gene primer amplification. This table comes from immunoSEQ multiplex PCR, and its TCRdb copy is limited to in-frame clones, with some not included. Clonal size and the V and J genes are those of that table, whereas D and trimming came from the DNA. The table records some 180,000 clones, under 85% of them present only once. The entry originates in a study of blood T cell repertoires in COVID-19. Across the whole study: Spain, Italy and the United States supplied samples that represented acute and convalescent COVID-19. PBMCs, B-cell-depleted T cells, or T cells provided the cDNA or gDNA that made up the material.

The ends lost 3 bases at V and 9 bases at J; junction bases unmatched: 8. The germline gives CDR1 SGHRS, CDR2 YFSETQ. The CDR3 length is 13 residues. V and J are TRBV5-1 and TRBJ1-2, with TRBD1 identical over 7 bases. Sequenced sample: peripheral blood. This sequence was found in a human donor in a cohort sampled during active COVID-19. Here the CDR3 reads CASSSPGQQSYTF. DNA for the CDR3: TGCGCCAGCAGCTCACCGGGACAGCAAAGCTACACCTTC. Filled out from reference TRBV5-1 and TRBJ1-2, the complete variable domain reads KAGVTQTPRYLIKTRGQQVTLSCSPISGHRSVSWYQQTPGQGLQFLFEYFSETQRNKGNFPGRFSGRQFSNSRSEMNVSTLELGDSALYLCASSSPGQQSYTFGSGTRLTVV.